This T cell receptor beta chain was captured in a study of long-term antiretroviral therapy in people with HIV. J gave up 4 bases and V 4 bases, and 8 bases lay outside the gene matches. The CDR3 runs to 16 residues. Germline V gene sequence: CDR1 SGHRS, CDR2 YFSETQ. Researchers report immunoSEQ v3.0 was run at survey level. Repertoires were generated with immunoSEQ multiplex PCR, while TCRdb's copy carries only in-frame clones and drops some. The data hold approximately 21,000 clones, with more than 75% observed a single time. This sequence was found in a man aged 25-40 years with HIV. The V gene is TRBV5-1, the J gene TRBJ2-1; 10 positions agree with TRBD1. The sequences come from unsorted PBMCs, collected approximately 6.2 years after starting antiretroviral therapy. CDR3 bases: TGCGCCAGCAGCCCCGGGACAGGGGCTATATACAATGAGCAGTTCTTC. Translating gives CASSPGTGAIYNEQFF.